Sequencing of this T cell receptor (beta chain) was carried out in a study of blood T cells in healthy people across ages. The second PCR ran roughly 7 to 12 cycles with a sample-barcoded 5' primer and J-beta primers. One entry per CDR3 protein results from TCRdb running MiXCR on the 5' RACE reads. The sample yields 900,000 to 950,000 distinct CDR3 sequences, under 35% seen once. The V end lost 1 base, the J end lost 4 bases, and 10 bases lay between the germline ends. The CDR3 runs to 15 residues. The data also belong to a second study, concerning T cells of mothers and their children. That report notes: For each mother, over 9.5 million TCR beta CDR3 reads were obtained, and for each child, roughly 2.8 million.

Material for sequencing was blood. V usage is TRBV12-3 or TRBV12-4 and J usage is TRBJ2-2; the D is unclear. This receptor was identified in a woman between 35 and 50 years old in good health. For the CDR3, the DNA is TGTGCCAGCAGTTTAGGGGATCGAGGCACCGGGGAGCTGTTTTTT. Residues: CASSLGDRGTGELFF.